This T cell receptor beta chain is drawn from a study of PD-1 blockade in mismatch repair-deficient tumors. Study-level background: Enrolled about 2013-2016, patients had progressing, pretreated mismatch repair-deficient cancers of 12 to 13 types.

The data were produced by immunoSEQ multiplex PCR, yet TCRdb's version contains in-frame clones alone and is incomplete. The sample lists tens of thousands of clones, around 80% seen once, with just over 20% in the top ten. Study-wide results and limits: After pembrolizumab, tumor-resident clones rose rapidly, then generally contracted before radiologic responses.

This CDR3 comprises 13 residues. Germline CDR1 and CDR2: MGHRA and YSYEKL. Mismatch repair deficiency was confirmed in all patients, by PCR or immunohistochemistry. With regard to this clone: Its antigen is as yet unknown. A junction end diverges from the germline sequence, so it may reflect a read error.

This chain joins TRBV4-1 and TRBJ1-2; D remains unclear. The TCR was taken from an adult with mismatch repair-deficient cancer. This specimen was peripheral blood, taken 12 weeks after starting pembrolizumab. The CDR3, as DNA: TGCGCCAGCAGCCAACTCGACCCGCCGATTACTTCATTC. Protein sequence: CASSQLDPPITSF.